This T cell receptor (beta chain) emerged from a study of OX40 agonist ivuxolimab in advanced cancers. For the study at large: Patients in dose escalation had liver, melanoma, kidney or head and neck cancers. Study observations and caveats: Some of the nonresponding patients also showed low levels of normalized T-cell clonal expansion. The CD4+ and CD8+ T cells in the blood had expanded clonally by week 6 at 0.1 to 3.0 mg/kg. Expanded clones belonging to CD8+ T cells outnumbered, on average, those of CD4+.

Losses at the gene ends were 4 bases for V and 8 bases for J; bases not matched to a gene: 6. Germline-derived CDR1 and CDR2 are KGHSH and LQKENI. The CDR3 runs to 14 residues. Some clones are missing from TCRdb's copy, which holds only in-frame ones; the method was immunoSEQ multiplex PCR. There are under 100,000 clones in the sample; about four fifths occur only once, and 0.45% to 0.6% lies in the top ten. This clone was seen only once. Its antigen is currently unknown. The source of this sequence is an adult with an advanced solid tumor such as melanoma, head and neck, liver or kidney cancer. Here the sequenced sample was CD4+ or CD8+ T cells sorted from blood, taken in a trial of the OX40 agonist ivuxolimab. The rearrangement joins TRBV18 to TRBJ2-1; 9 positions agree with TRBD2. CDR3 nucleotides: TGTGCCAGCTCACTTAGCGGGGGAGGGGATGAGCAGTTCTTC. Residues: CASSLSGGGDEQFF.